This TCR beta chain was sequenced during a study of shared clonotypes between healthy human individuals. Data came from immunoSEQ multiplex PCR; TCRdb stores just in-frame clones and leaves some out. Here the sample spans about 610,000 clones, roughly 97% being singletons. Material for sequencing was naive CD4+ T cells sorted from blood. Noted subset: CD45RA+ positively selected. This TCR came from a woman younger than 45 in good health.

As DNA, the CDR3 is TGTGCCAGCACCTGGGGCACTAGCGGGAGGTGGTCAGCAGATACGCAGTATTTT. Protein sequence: CASTWGTSGRWSADTQYF. The chain carries TRBV28 and TRBJ2-3; 12 nucleotides line up with TRBD2. Trimming cost V 7 bases and J 4 bases; bases outside gene matches: 15. Germline lookup yields CDR1 MDHEN and CDR2 SYDVKM. CDR3 size: 18 residues.